These 24 T cell receptor beta chains originate from one sample sequenced in a study of blood T cell repertoires in COVID-19. Repertoires were generated with immunoSEQ multiplex PCR, while TCRdb's copy carries only in-frame clones and drops some. The sample yields 160,000 or so clones, 85% to 90% seen once. The specimen sequenced was peripheral blood. Source of these receptors: a woman aged 40 to 50 with acute or convalescent COVID-19.

The chain recombines TRBV11-2 with TRBJ1-3; 7 bases align to TRBD1. Per the germline V gene, CDR1 is SGHAT and CDR2 is FQNNGV. The trim removed 5 bases at V and 0 bases at J, leaving 16 bases unmatched. CDR3 length: 19 amino acids. CDR3 DNA sequence: TGTGCCAGCAGCAATATCGGACAGGAAGAACATAGCTCTGGAAACACCATATATTTT. Translated, it gives CASSNIGQEEHSSGNTIYF. The full variable domain, with the rest looked up from reference TRBV11-2 and TRBJ1-3, is EAGVAQSPRYKIIEKRQSVAFWCNPISGHATLYWYQQILGQGPKLLIQFQNNGVVDDSQLPKDRFSAERLKGVDSTLKIQPAKLEDSAVYLCASSNIGQEEHSSGNTIYFGEGSWLTVV.

The chain combines TRBV29-1 with TRBJ1-1; D remains unclear. Looked up from germline, CDR1 is SQVTM and CDR2 is ANQGSEA. The CDR3 is 11 amino acids. V was pared by 5 bases and J by 1 base, with 5 bases between. DNA of the CDR3: TGCAGCGTTCACGGGAACACTGAAGCTTTCTTT. This translates into CSVHGNTEAFF.

V gene TRBV7-6 combines with J gene TRBJ1-1, with D perhaps matching TRBD1 (5 bases). Trimming stripped 5 bases from V and 6 bases from J, with 7 bases between. The germline CDR1 and CDR2 sequences are SGHVS and FNYEAQ. The CDR3 consists of 11 residues. The CDR3 nucleotides read TGTGCCAGCAGCCCAGGGCCTGAAGCTTTCTTT. Its translation: CASSPGPEAFF. Using reference TRBV7-6 and TRBJ1-1 for the parts outside the CDR3, the full variable domain is GAGVSQSPRYKVTKRGQDVALRCDPISGHVSLYWYRQALGQGPEFLTYFNYEAQQDKSGLPNDRFSAERPEGSISTLTIQRTEQRDSAMYRCASSPGPEAFFGQGTRLTVV.

This clone appeared once. Here the CDR3 reads CASSLFGAGRPYGYTF. The CDR3 region has the DNA TGTGCCAGCAGTTTATTCGGCGCAGGGAGGCCCTATGGCTACACCTTC. This chain uses TRBV27 with TRBJ1-2; D is possibly TRBD1 (5 bases). The germline V and J ends were trimmed by 1 base and 4 bases, with 16 bases remaining between them. Germline CDR1 MNHEY, CDR2 SMNVEV (reference sequence). The CDR3 loop spans 16 amino acids.

The chain is built from TRBV18 and TRBJ2-1; 13 nucleotides agree with TRBD2. The germline gives CDR1 KGHSH, CDR2 LQKENI. The CDR3 runs 14 residues. The J segment lost 10 bases and the V segment lost 0 bases, leaving 0 bases of the junction unmatched. CDR3 in DNA: TGTGCCAGCTCACCACCGGGACTAGCGGGGGAGCAGTTCTTC. It yields the protein CASSPPGLAGEQFF.

This chain joins TRBV14 and TRBJ2-7, with a possible D match to TRBD2 (7 bases). This CDR3 comprises 15 residues. Germline assignment: CDR1 SGHDN and CDR2 FVKESK. V was clipped by 1 base and J by 2 bases, with 12 bases between them. The CDR3 region is CASSQVKGGTYEQYF. The CDR3 DNA sequence: TGTGCCAGCAGCCAAGTCAAGGGGGGGACCTACGAGCAGTACTTC.

V usage is TRBV4-2 and J usage is TRBJ1-1; possible D gene TRBD1, 5 bases. Germline values: CDR1 LGHNA, CDR2 YNFKEQ. V lost 1 base to trimming and J lost 2 bases, with 14 bases between them. CDR3 size: 16 residues. The CDR3 spells CASSQVSQGPNTEAFF. The CDR3 region has the DNA TGTGCCAGCAGCCAAGTATCCCAGGGCCCTAACACTGAAGCTTTCTTT.

The chain has TRBV13 and TRBJ2-7; 7 nucleotides match TRBD1. V shed 0 bases, J shed 9 bases, and the junction held 11 bases outside the gene matches. The CDR3 extends over 15 amino acids. Per the germline V gene, CDR1 is PRHDT and CDR2 is FYEKMQ (reference sequence). CDR3 in amino acids: CASSLGSGTARWQYF. The CDR3 DNA follows: TGTGCCAGCAGCTTAGGTTCGGGGACAGCCCGTTGGCAGTACTTC.

The rearrangement joins TRBV11-2 to TRBJ2-2; perhaps TRBD1 as D (7 bases). V was pared by 5 bases and J by 3 bases, with 10 bases between. This CDR3 contains 14 residues. CDR1 is SGHAT and CDR2 is FQNNGV in the germline V gene. The chain's CDR3 is CASSPRGDTGELFF. As DNA, the CDR3 is TGTGCCAGCAGCCCCAGGGGGGACACCGGGGAGCTGTTTTTT. Drawing the rest from reference TRBV11-2 and TRBJ2-2, the complete variable domain is EAGVAQSPRYKIIEKRQSVAFWCNPISGHATLYWYQQILGQGPKLLIQFQNNGVVDDSQLPKDRFSAERLKGVDSTLKIQPAKLEDSAVYLCASSPRGDTGELFFGEGSRLTVL.

The CDR3 loop reads CASSSHNEQAEAFF. CDR3 bases: TGTGCCAGCAGTTCCCATAACGAGCAAGCTGAAGCTTTCTTT. The chain joins TRBV6-6 to TRBJ1-1; D is unclear. This CDR3 comprises 14 residues. Trimming removed 4 bases from V and 6 bases from J, with 15 bases in between. CDR1 is MNHNY and CDR2 is SVGAGI in the germline V gene (reference sequence).

V and J are TRBV5-1 and TRBJ2-1; D unclear. The V gene's germline CDR1 is SGHRS and CDR2 YFSETQ. V was clipped by 2 bases and J by 3 bases, with 12 bases between them. CDR3 length: 15 residues. This chain's CDR3 is CASSLMSTNYNEQFF. The CDR3 region has the DNA TGCGCCAGCAGCTTAATGTCGACAAACTACAATGAGCAGTTCTTC.

There are a few counts of this clone. The V and J genes are TRBV7-9 and TRBJ1-3; no firm D call. The V end was cut by 7 bases, the J end by 1 base, with 11 bases between. Germline V gene sequence: CDR1 SEHNR, CDR2 FQNEAQ (reference sequence). The CDR3 is made up of 14 amino acids. Here the CDR3 reads CASTVPGSGNTIYF. Here the CDR3 DNA reads TGTGCCAGCACCGTTCCGGGGTCTGGAAACACCATATATTTT.

The V and J genes are TRBV5-1 and TRBJ2-1; 7 bases align to TRBD1. Germline V gives CDR1 SGHRS, CDR2 YFSETQ. With 1 base clipped from V and 7 bases from J, the junction kept 14 bases outside the gene matches. The length of the CDR3 is 17 residues. This CDR3 reads CASSLPGQELRGNEQFF. CDR3 nucleotides: TGCGCCAGCAGCTTGCCCGGACAGGAATTACGTGGGAATGAGCAGTTCTTC.

The V gene is TRBV10-1, the J gene TRBJ2-1; 7 nucleotides match TRBD1. The germline V gene encodes CDR1 WNHNN and CDR2 SYGVQD (reference sequence). J lost 7 bases, V lost 2 bases, and 11 bases had no gene match. The CDR3 has 16 amino acids. CDR3 region: CASSEDRVFSVNEQFF. The CDR3 bases are TGCGCCAGCAGTGAGGACAGGGTCTTTAGTGTTAATGAGCAGTTCTTC.

The chain uses TRBV6-4 and TRBJ1-6; the match to TRBD1 covers 9 bases. Germline CDR1 reads MRHNA; CDR2 reads SNTAGT. The CDR3 extends over 14 amino acids. The ends lost 5 bases at V and 7 bases at J; junction bases unmatched: 3. The CDR3 region is CASSRDRENSPLHF. The CDR3 DNA reads TGTGCCAGCAGTAGGGACAGGGAAAATTCACCCCTCCACTTT.

This clone was observed once. CDR3 amino acids: CASSDRLGGESSYEQYF. The CDR3 DNA follows: TGTGCCAGTAGTGACCGACTAGGCGGAGAAAGCTCCTACGAGCAGTACTTC. The rearrangement links TRBV19 to TRBJ2-7; tentative D call: TRBD2 (6 bases). Germline CDR1 and CDR2: LNHDA and SQIVND (reference sequence). The CDR3 runs to 17 residues. V was clipped by 5 bases and J by 0 bases, with 20 bases between them.

This rearrangement joins TRBV4-2 to TRBJ2-6, with a tentative D call TRBD1 (6 bases). The CDR3 length is 18 residues. Per the germline V gene, CDR1 is LGHNA and CDR2 is YNFKEQ. V lost 2 bases and J 4 bases, leaving 18 bases between the germline ends. In DNA, the CDR3 is TGTGCCAGCAGCCAAAAACAGGGTTTTGGATCCGGGGCCAACGTCCTGACTTTC. Residues: CASSQKQGFGSGANVLTF.

V and J are TRBV5-1 and TRBJ2-7; 7 bases are a match to TRBD1. Germline V gives CDR1 SGHRS, CDR2 YFSETQ. J gave up 1 base and V 0 bases, and 10 bases lay outside the gene matches. The CDR3 totals 17 residues. The chain's CDR3 is CASSLAGRQGNSYEQYF. CDR3 nucleotide sequence: TGCGCCAGCAGCTTGGCTGGGAGACAGGGCAATTCCTACGAGCAGTACTTC.

This clone has a handful of counts. This chain connects TRBV16 to TRBJ1-1; 7 bases fit TRBD1. Germline-derived CDR1 and CDR2 are KGHSY and FQNENV. The V and J ends lost 5 bases and 5 bases, in that order; junction bases with no gene match: 5. The CDR3 extends over 13 amino acids. The CDR3 DNA reads TGTGCCAGCAGCAAGACAGGGCTTACTGAAGCTTTCTTT. This sequence encodes CASSKTGLTEAFF.

V gene TRBV6-5 combines with J gene TRBJ2-4; a weak D match, TRBD2 (5 bases). Germline-derived CDR1 and CDR2 are MNHEY and SVGAGI. The CDR3 covers 15 residues. V dropped 7 bases and J dropped 6 bases, with 19 bases sitting between them. The CDR3 protein is CASIGGDAAGNIQYF. The CDR3 DNA is TGTGCCAGCATTGGAGGCGACGCAGCTGGAAACATTCAGTACTTC.

The chain is built from TRBV7-8 and TRBJ2-3; 11 bases map to TRBD2. The CDR3 runs to 17 residues. V trimming: 1 base; J trimming: 6 bases; junction bases outside the gene matches: 9. Germline V lookup: CDR1 SGHVS, CDR2 FQNEAQ. The CDR3 region is CASSLGSGGAFWDTQYF. As DNA, the CDR3 is TGTGCCAGCAGCTTAGGTAGCGGGGGGGCTTTTTGGGATACGCAGTATTTT.

The chain links TRBV19 to TRBJ2-4; D gene ambiguous. The CDR3 extends over 13 amino acids. V lost 4 bases and J lost 5, with 9 bases in between. Germline V CDR1 and CDR2: LNHDA, SQIVND (reference sequence). CDR3 loop: CASSTPIENIQYF. The CDR3 bases are TGTGCCAGTAGTACCCCGATAGAAAACATTCAGTACTTC.

The V and J genes are TRBV10-3 and TRBJ2-7; tentatively, D is TRBD2 (6 bases). Trimming removed 7 bases at V and 1 base at J, with 8 bases between. This CDR3 is built from 12 residues. Germline values: CDR1 ENHRY, CDR2 SYGVKD. The CDR3 DNA reads TGTGCCATCACGGGGGATTCCTACGAGCAGTACTTC. It specifies CAITGDSYEQYF.

The chain is built from TRBV18 and TRBJ1-6, with D tentatively TRBD1 (6 bases). Trimming cost V 4 bases and J 6 bases, with 7 bases left between them. The CDR3 spans 13 residues. Germline assignment: CDR1 KGHSH and CDR2 LQKENI. The CDR3 sequence is CASSQDSNSPLHF. For the CDR3, the DNA is TGTGCCAGCTCACAGGACAGTAATTCACCCCTCCACTTT.